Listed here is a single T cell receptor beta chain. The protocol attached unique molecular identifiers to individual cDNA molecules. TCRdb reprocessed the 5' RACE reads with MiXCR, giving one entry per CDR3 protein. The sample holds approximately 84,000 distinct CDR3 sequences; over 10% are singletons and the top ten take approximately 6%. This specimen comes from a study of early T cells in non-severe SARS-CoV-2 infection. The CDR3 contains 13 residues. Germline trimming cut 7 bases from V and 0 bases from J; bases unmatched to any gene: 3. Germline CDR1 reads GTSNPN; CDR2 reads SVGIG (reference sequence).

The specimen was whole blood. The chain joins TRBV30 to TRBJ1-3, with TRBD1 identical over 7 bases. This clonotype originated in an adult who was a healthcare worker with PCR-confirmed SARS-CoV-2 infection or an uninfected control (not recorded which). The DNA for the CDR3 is TGTGCCTCGGGACAGATCTCTGGAAACACCATATATTTT. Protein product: CASGQISGNTIYF.